This is a list of T cell receptor beta chains from one sample in a study of cytomegalovirus exposure and HLA in healthy donors. TCRdb's copy holds only in-frame clones and misses some; the assay was immunoSEQ multiplex PCR. This sample's table has tens of thousands of clones. Material: PBMCs. These receptors were collected from a male donor in good health and CMV-seronegative. CDR3s leave out the opening cysteine and the closing phenylalanine or tryptophan. The order of the fields is V gene, J gene, CDR3 protein.

>TRBV14|TRBJ1-1
ASSQAAALNTEAF
>TRBV30|TRBJ2-2
AWSGVSGNTGELF
>TRBV18|TRBJ2-7
ASGQGNYEQY
>TRBV9|TRBJ1-1
ASSPPQGWVTEAF
>TRBV5-1|TRBJ2-7
ASSFGLAGYYEQY
>TRBV11-2|TRBJ2-7
ASSLDPGGYEQY
>TRBV27|TRBJ1-1
ASSLEGKNTEAF
>TRBV7-9|TRBJ2-5
ASSSLYQETQY
>TRBV30|TRBJ1-6
AWAPPGRGDSPLH
>TRBV14|TRBJ2-7
ASSQDILTPYEQY
>TRBV6-5|TRBJ1-3
ASSYRSSSSGNTIY